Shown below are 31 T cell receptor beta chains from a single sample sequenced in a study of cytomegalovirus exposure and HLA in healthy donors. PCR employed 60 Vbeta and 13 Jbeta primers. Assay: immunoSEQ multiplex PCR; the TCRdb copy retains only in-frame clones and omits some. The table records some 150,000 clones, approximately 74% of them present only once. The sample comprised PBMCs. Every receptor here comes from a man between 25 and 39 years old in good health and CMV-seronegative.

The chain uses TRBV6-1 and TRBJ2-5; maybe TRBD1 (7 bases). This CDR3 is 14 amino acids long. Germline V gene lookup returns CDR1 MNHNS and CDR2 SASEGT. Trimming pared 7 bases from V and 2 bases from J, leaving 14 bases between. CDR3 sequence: CASTYQGGQETQYF. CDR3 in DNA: TGTGCCAGCACCTACCAGGGGGGTCAAGAGACCCAGTACTTC.

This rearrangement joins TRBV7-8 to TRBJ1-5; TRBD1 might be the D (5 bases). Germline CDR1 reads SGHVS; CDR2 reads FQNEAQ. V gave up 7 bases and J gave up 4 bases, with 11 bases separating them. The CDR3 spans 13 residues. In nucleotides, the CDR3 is TGTGCCAGCACCACGGGGGGGAATCAGCCCCAGCATTTT. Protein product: CASTTGGNQPQHF.

The CDR3 DNA reads TGTGCCAGCAGTCCACCGGACAGTCCCTATAATTCACCCCTCCACTTT. Amino acid sequence: CASSPPDSPYNSPLHF. The rearrangement uses TRBV28 and TRBJ1-6; tentatively, D is TRBD1 (6 bases). Trimming took 5 bases from V and 2 from J, leaving 13 bases between them. CDR1 MDHEN and CDR2 SYDVKM come from the germline V gene. The CDR3 is made up of 16 amino acids.

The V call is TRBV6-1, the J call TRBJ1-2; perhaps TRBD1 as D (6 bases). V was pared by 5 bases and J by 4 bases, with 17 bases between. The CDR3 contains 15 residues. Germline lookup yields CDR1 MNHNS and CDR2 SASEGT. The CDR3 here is CASSPYRERGYGYTF. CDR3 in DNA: TGTGCCAGCAGTCCTTACAGGGAAAGGGGCTATGGCTACACCTTC.

CDR3 region: CASSVSPGVYEQYF. The DNA of the CDR3 is TGTGCCAGCAGCGTTTCTCCGGGGGTCTACGAGCAGTACTTC. This chain links TRBV9 with TRBJ2-7, with a weak D call TRBD2 (6 bases). The CDR3 sequence is 14 residues long. Trimming stripped 2 bases from V and 3 bases from J, with 12 bases between. The germline V gene encodes CDR1 SGDLS and CDR2 YYNGEE.

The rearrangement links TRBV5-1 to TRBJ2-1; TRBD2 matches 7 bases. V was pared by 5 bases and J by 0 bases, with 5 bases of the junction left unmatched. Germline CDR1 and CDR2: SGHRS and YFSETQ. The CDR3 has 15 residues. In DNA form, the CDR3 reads TGCGCCAGCAGTCTGGGCGGGAGCTCCTACAATGAGCAGTTCTTC. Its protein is CASSLGGSSYNEQFF.

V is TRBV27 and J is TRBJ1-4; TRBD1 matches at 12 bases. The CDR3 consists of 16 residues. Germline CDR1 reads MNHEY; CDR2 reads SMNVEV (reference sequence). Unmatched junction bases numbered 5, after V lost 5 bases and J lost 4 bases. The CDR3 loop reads CASSHGTGGVNEKLFF. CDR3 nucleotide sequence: TGTGCCAGCAGTCACGGGACAGGGGGCGTTAATGAAAAACTGTTTTTT. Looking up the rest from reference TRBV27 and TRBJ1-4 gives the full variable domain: EAQVTQNPRYLITVTGKKLTVTCSQNMNHEYMSWYRQDPGLGLRQIYYSMNVEVTDKGDVPEGYKVSRKEKRNFPLILESPSPNQTSLYFCASSHGTGGVNEKLFFGSGTQLSVL.

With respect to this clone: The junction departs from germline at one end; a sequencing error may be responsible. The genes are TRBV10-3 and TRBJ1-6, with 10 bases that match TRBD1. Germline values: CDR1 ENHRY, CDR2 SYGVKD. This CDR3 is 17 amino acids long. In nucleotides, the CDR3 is TGTGCCATCAGTAGGACAGGGGGAATAACCTATAATTCACCCCCCCACTTT. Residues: CAISRTGGITYNSPPHF.

The CDR3 is CASSARQVNTEAFF. The CDR3, as DNA: TGTGCCAGCAGTGCCCGACAGGTGAACACTGAAGCTTTCTTT. V gene TRBV6-5 combines with J gene TRBJ1-1, with D possibly TRBD1 on 6 matching bases. Between the trimmed V and J ends, which lost 5 bases and 0 bases, there was a span of 10 bases. The CDR3 runs 14 residues. CDR1 and CDR2 from the germline V gene are MNHEY and SVGAGI.

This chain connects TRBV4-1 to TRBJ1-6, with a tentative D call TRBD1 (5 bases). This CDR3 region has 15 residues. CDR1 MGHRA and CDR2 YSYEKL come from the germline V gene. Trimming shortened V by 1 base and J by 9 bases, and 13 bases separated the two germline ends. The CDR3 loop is CASSQGSIRASPLHF. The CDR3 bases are TGCGCCAGCAGCCAAGGAAGCATCAGGGCTTCACCCCTCCACTTT.

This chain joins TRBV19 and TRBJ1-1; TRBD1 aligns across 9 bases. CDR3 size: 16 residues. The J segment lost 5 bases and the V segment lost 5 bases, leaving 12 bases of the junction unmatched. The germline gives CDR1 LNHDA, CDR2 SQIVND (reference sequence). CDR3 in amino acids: CASSFSFGTGRTEAFF. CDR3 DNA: TGTGCCAGTAGTTTCTCCTTCGGGACAGGGAGGACTGAAGCTTTCTTT.

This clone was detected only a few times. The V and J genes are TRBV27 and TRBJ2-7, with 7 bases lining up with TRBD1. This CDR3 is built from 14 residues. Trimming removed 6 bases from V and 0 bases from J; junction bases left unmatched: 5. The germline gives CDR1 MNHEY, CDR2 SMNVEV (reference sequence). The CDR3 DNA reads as TGTGCCAGCAGACCCGGGACAGCCTCCTACGAGCAGTACTTC. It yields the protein CASRPGTASYEQYF.

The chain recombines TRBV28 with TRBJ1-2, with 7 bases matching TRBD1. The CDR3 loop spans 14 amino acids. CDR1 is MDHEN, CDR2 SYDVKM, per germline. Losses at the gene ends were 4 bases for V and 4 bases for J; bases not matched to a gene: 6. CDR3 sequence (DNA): TGTGCCAGCAGTTCCCCAGGGGGGAGCTATGGCTACACCTTC. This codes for CASSSPGGSYGYTF.

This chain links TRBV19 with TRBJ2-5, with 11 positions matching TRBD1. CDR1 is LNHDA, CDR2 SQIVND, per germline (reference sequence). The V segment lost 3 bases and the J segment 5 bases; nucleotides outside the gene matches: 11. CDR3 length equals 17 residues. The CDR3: CASSMESGTGGFETQYF. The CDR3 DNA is TGTGCCAGTAGTATGGAATCAGGGACAGGGGGATTCGAGACCCAGTACTTC.

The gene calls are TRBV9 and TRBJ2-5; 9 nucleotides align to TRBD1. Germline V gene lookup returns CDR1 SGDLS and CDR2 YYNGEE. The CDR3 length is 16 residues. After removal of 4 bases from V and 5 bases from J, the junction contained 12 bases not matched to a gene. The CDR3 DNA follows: TGTGCCAGCAGCACCAACCGGGACAGGGTTGGGGAGACCCAGTACTTC. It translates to CASSTNRDRVGETQYF.

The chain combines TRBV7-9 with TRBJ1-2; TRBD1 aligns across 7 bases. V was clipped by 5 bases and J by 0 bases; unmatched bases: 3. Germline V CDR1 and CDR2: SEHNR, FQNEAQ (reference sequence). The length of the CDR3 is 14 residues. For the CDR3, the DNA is TGTGCCAGCAGCCCAGGGACAGCTAACTATGGCTACACCTTC. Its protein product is CASSPGTANYGYTF.

DNA for the CDR3: TGTGCCAGCAGTCTTCGGGGGGCTACCGGGGAGCTGTTTTTT. This codes for CASSLRGATGELFF. V and J are TRBV2 and TRBJ2-2; tentative D call: TRBD2 (7 bases). Germline CDR1 and CDR2: SNHLY and FYNNEI. Trimming removed 5 bases from V and 5 bases from J, with 12 bases in between. The CDR3 consists of 14 residues.

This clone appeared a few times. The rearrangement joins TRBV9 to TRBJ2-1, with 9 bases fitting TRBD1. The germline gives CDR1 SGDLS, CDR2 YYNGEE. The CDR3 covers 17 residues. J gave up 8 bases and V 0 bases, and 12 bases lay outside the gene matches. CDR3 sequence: CASSVALPDRGEHEQFF. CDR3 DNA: TGTGCCAGCAGCGTAGCTTTACCGGACAGGGGAGAACATGAGCAGTTCTTC.

The CDR3 loop is CASRNQGYYEQYF. The CDR3 DNA reads as TGTGCCAGCAGAAATCAGGGTTACTACGAGCAGTACTTC. The rearrangement joins TRBV2 to TRBJ2-7, with a possible D match to TRBD1 (5 bases). Germline CDR1 SNHLY, CDR2 FYNNEI. The CDR3 consists of 13 residues. The V end lost 6 bases, the J end lost 3 bases, and 12 bases lay between the germline ends.

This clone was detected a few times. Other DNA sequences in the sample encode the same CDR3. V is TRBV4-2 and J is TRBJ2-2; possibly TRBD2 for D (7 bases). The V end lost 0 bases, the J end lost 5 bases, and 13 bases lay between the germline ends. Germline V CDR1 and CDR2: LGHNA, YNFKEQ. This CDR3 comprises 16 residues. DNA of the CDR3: TGTGCCAGCAGCCAAGATTCGGGGGGCTATACCGGGGAGCTGTTTTTT. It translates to CASSQDSGGYTGELFF.

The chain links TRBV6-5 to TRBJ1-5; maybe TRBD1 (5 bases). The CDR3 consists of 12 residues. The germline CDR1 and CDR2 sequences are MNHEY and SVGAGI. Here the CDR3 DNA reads TGTGCAGCGGGGCAGGGAGGTCAGCCCCAGCATTTT. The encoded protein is CAAGQGGQPQHF.

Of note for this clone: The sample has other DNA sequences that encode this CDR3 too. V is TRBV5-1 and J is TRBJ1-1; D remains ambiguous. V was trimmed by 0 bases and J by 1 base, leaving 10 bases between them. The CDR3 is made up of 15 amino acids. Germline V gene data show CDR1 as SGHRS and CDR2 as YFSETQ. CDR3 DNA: TGCGCCAGCAGCTTGGCAGGAGGTTCGAACACTGAAGCTTTCTTT. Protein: CASSLAGGSNTEAFF.

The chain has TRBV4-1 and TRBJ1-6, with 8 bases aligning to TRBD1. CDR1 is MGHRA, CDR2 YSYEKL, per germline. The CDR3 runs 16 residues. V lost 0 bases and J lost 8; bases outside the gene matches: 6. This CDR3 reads CASSQDLGDRYSPLHF. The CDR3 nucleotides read TGCGCCAGCAGCCAAGATCTAGGGGACAGGTATTCACCCCTCCACTTT.

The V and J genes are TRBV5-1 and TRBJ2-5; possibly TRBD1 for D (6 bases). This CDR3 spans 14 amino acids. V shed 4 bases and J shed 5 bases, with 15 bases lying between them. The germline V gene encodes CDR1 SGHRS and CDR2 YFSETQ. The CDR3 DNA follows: TGCGCCAGCAGCCCCACAGGGAATGGGGAGACCCAGTACTTC. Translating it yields CASSPTGNGETQYF.

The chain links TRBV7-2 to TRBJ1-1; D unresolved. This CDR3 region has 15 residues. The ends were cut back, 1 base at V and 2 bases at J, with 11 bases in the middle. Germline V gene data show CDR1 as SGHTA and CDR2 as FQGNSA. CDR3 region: CASSLEWAPNTEAFF. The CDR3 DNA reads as TGTGCCAGCAGCTTAGAGTGGGCCCCCAACACTGAAGCTTTCTTT.

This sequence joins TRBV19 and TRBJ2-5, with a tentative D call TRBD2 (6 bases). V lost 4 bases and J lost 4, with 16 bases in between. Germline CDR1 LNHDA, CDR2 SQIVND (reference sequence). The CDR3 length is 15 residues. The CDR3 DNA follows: TGTGCCAGTAGTACGACCCCTGGACTACCAGAGACCCAGTACTTC. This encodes CASSTTPGLPETQYF.

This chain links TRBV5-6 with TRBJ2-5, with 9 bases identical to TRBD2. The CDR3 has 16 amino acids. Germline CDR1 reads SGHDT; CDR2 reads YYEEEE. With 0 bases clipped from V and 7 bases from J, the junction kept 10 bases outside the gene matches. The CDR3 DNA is TGTGCCAGCAGCTTGGGGGGCGGGGGGGCGGGGAGGACCCAGTACTTC. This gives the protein CASSLGGGGAGRTQYF.

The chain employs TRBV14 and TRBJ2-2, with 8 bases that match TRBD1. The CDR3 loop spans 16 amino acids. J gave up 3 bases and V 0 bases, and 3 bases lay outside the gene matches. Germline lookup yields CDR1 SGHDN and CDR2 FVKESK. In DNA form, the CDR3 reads TGTGCCAGCAGCCAAGATGCAGGGGGCTACACCGGGGAGCTGTTTTTT. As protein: CASSQDAGGYTGELFF. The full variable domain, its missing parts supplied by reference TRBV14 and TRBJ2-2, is EAGVTQFPSHSVIEKGQTVTLRCDPISGHDNLYWYRRVMGKEIKFLLHFVKESKQDESGMPNNRFLAERTGGTYSTLKVQPAELEDSGVYFCASSQDAGGYTGELFFGEGSRLTVL.

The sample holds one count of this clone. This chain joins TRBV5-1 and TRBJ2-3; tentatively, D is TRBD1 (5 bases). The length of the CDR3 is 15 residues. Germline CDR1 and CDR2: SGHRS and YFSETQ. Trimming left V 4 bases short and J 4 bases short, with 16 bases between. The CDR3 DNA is TGCGCCAGCAGCCCCGGTAGGTGGGGCCCAGATACGCAGTATTTT. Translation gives CASSPGRWGPDTQYF.

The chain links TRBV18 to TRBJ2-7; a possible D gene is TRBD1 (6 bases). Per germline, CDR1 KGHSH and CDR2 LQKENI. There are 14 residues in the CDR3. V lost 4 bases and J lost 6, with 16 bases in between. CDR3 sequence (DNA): TGTGCCAGCTCACTTAACAGGGATTCTACCGAGCAGTACTTC. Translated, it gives CASSLNRDSTEQYF.

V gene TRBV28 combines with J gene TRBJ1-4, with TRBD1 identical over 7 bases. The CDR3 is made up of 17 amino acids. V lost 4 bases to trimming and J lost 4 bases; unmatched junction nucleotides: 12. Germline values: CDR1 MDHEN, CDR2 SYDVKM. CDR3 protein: CASSSGTASQNNEKLFF. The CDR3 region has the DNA TGTGCCAGCAGTTCTGGGACAGCAAGCCAGAATAATGAAAAACTGTTTTTT.